These 19 T cell receptor beta chains came from one sample sequenced in a study of T cells in Graves' hyperthyroidism and ophthalmopathy (dated by TCRdb to between 2018 and 2020). Library prep was done by multiplex PCR. The sample was run on an Illumina HiSeq 2000. TCR beta CDR3 regions were amplified from RNA transcripts. A first-round RT-PCR of the TCR CDR3 used the HTBI primer set with the Qiagen OneStep RT-PCR kit. The public reads were reprocessed in TCRdb via fastp at Q25 and MiXCR, keeping in-frame beta chains. Entries that share a CDR3 protein sequence are merged under the most common genes and DNA. In all, the sample holds about 380,000 distinct CDR3 sequences, and about 15% of those were seen once. The leading ten clones occupy 11% of the sample. The sequenced material came from blood. The receptors stem from a woman aged 60-75 years with Graves' hyperthyroidism.

In its sample, this clonotype was seen many times. The chain carries TRBV3-1 and TRBJ1-1; the D gene is possibly TRBD1 (5 bases). CDR1 LGHDT and CDR2 YNNKEL come from the germline V gene (reference sequence). The CDR3 is 13 amino acids. Between the trimmed V and J ends, which lost 3 bases and 7 bases, there was a span of 12 bases. The CDR3 protein is CASSQRAQGEAFF. In DNA form, the CDR3 reads TGTGCCAGCAGCCAGCGGGCCCAGGGTGAAGCTTTCTTT.

Note on this clonotype: Because the CDR3's place on the DNA is in doubt, the DNA is left out and the CDR3 is given as listed by TCRdb. CDR3 sequence: CASGFGSGSGRFF. The rearrangement uses TRBV12-5 and TRBJ2-1; TRBD2 reflects the table's D call only, with no check against the DNA. The CDR3 is 13 amino acids in total, end residues counted. Per the germline V gene, CDR1 is LGHNT and CDR2 is FRNRAP.

The V gene is TRBV24-1, the J gene TRBJ2-5; no reliable D call. V shed 0 bases and J shed 5 bases, with 12 bases lying between them. The germline CDR1 and CDR2 sequences are KGHDR and SFDVKD. The CDR3 length is 15 residues. CDR3 residues: CATSDLGTSGETQYF. As DNA, the CDR3 is TGTGCCACCAGTGATTTGGGCACGTCCGGGGAGACCCAGTACTTC.

The V call is TRBV4-1, the J call TRBJ2-3; 12 positions agree with TRBD2. Germline V gene lookup returns CDR1 MGHRA and CDR2 YSYEKL. This CDR3 spans 16 amino acids. V shed 0 bases and J 5 bases; nucleotides not matched to a gene: 3. The CDR3 protein is CASSQESSGRVDTQYF. CDR3 nucleotide sequence: TGCGCCAGCAGCCAAGAGTCTAGCGGGAGGGTAGATACGCAGTATTTT.

This clonotype was detected many times. The CDR3 spells CAWLRFSGANVLTF. CDR3 sequence (DNA): TGTGCCTGGCTCAGGTTCTCTGGGGCCAACGTCCTGACTTTC. The V and J genes are TRBV30 and TRBJ2-6; D gene uncertain. Trimming cost V 5 bases and J 0 bases, with 8 bases left between them. From germline, CDR1 is GTSNPN and CDR2 SVGIG (reference sequence). The CDR3 runs to 14 residues.

CDR3 nucleotides: TGTGCCAGCTCACCACCCCAGGCTAACTACAATGAGCAGTTCTTC. Its protein product is CASSPPQANYNEQFF. This chain links TRBV18 with TRBJ2-1; D not certain. V lost 0 bases, J lost 3 bases, and 9 bases lay in between. This CDR3 region has 15 residues. Germline CDR1 reads KGHSH; CDR2 reads LQKENI.

V gene TRBV9 combines with J gene TRBJ2-5, with D perhaps TRBD1 (5 bases). Germline CDR1 reads SGDLS; CDR2 reads YYNGEE. The CDR3 loop spans 19 amino acids. The V and J ends lost 4 bases and 1 base respectively, with 26 bases between them. CDR3: CASSHSRTQIQGSQETQYF. The DNA of the CDR3 is TGTGCCAGCAGCCACTCCAGAACTCAGATCCAGGGTTCCCAAGAGACCCAGTACTTC. The full variable domain, in which reference TRBV9 and TRBJ2-5 provide the parts outside the CDR3, is DSGVTQTPKHLITATGQRVTLRCSPRSGDLSVYWYQQSLDQGLQFLIQYYNGEERAKGNILERFSAQQFPDLHSELNLSSLELGDSALYFCASSHSRTQIQGSQETQYFGPGTRLLVL.

In this sample, this clonotype turned up many times. The chain combines TRBV20-1 with TRBJ2-3; 14 nucleotides match TRBD2. Unmatched junction bases numbered 11, after V lost 0 bases and J lost 6 bases. Per germline, CDR1 DFQATT and CDR2 SNEGSKA (reference sequence). The CDR3 contains 18 residues. The CDR3 here is CSARDLTGLAGGKDTQYF. CDR3 in DNA: TGCAGTGCTAGAGATCTAACCGGACTAGCGGGGGGTAAGGATACGCAGTATTTT.

There are a few counts of this clonotype. Being one base from a much bigger clone, this may be a read error. The chain recombines TRBV2 with TRBJ2-3; tentatively, D is TRBD1 (5 bases). Germline CDR1 SNHLY, CDR2 FYNNEI. The CDR3 loop spans 14 amino acids. The V and J ends lost 8 bases and 4 bases respectively, with 16 bases between them. CDR3 sequence (DNA): TGTGCCAGCGGCTTCGACAGTGTACCAGATACGCAGTATTTT. Translation gives CASGFDSVPDTQYF.

As for this clonotype: Just one base apart from a much larger clone, this may be a read error. The V gene is TRBV18, the J gene TRBJ2-2; 8 bases are a match to TRBD1. This CDR3 has 16 residues. CDR1 is KGHSH, CDR2 LQKENI, per germline. The DNA of the CDR3 is TGTGTCAGCTCACCACCCGGACAGGGAGACACCGGGGAGCTGTTTTTT. The encoded protein is CVSSPPGQGDTGELFF.

This clonotype was detected ten times or more. The chain uses TRBV5-1 and TRBJ1-1; unclear D gene. The CDR3 is 18 residues long. V lost 0 bases and J lost 6, with 24 bases in between. The V gene's germline CDR1 is SGHRS and CDR2 YFSETQ. The DNA of the CDR3 is TGCGCCAGCAGCTTGGGCCCGCTAGGTCGTGGGGTTTCCGCTGAAGCTTTCTTT. It encodes CASSLGPLGRGVSAEAFF.

The V call is TRBV19, the J call TRBJ1-4, with TRBD1 identical over 7 bases. V dropped 5 bases and J dropped 5; count of bases not matched to a gene: 2. The germline gives CDR1 LNHDA, CDR2 SQIVND (reference sequence). The CDR3 has 13 amino acids. This chain's CDR3 is CASSWDRNEKLFF. The CDR3 DNA is TGTGCCAGTAGTTGGGACAGAAATGAAAAACTGTTTTTT.

This clonotype appeared many times. The V gene is TRBV30, the J gene TRBJ2-5; 7 bases line up with TRBD2. This CDR3 contains 14 residues. Trimming at V came to 5 bases and at J to 4 bases, leaving 10 bases not matched to a gene. Germline CDR1 GTSNPN, CDR2 SVGIG (reference sequence). CDR3 amino acids: CAWDLGTNLETQYF. CDR3 coding DNA: TGTGCCTGGGACCTCGGGACTAACCTAGAGACCCAGTACTTC.

The chain links TRBV5-6 to TRBJ1-3; D not certain. The V gene lost 3 bases and the J gene lost 0 bases, with 10 bases spanning the gap. From germline, CDR1 is SGHDT and CDR2 YYEEEE. The CDR3 consists of 15 residues. CDR3 loop: CASSYTLPSGNTIYF. The DNA of the CDR3 is TGTGCCAGCAGCTACACACTTCCCTCTGGAAACACCATATATTTT.

Note on this clonotype: This may be a read error: a much more frequent sequence differs by one nucleotide. V is TRBV5-1 and J is TRBJ1-1, with a possible D match to TRBD1 (5 bases). This CDR3 comprises 14 residues. The germline CDR1 and CDR2 sequences are SGHRS and YFSETQ. The V and J ends lost 3 bases and 2 bases respectively, with 11 bases between them. The CDR3 reads CASSSMGLNTEAFF. The CDR3, as DNA: TGCGCCAGCAGCTCGATGGGGCTAAACACTGAAGCTTTCTTT.

Concerning this clonotype: A much bigger clone sits one base away, suggesting this may be a read error. The J gene is TRBJ2-1, the V gene TRBV5-1; TRBD2 matches 9 bases. Germline V lookup: CDR1 SGHRS, CDR2 YFSETQ. This CDR3 spans 16 amino acids. The CDR3 DNA is TGCGCCAGCAGCTTGAGACTAGCGGCGGGGAACAATGAGCAGTCCTTC. Translated, it gives CASSLRLAAGNNEQSF.

The chain has TRBV5-8 and TRBJ2-7; 10 bases match TRBD2. The CDR3 spans 17 residues. Looked up from germline, CDR1 is SGHTS and CDR2 is YDEGEE. V lost 6 bases to trimming and J lost 2 bases; unmatched junction nucleotides: 14. The CDR3 nucleotides read TGTGCCAGCACAGGGGGGAAAACTAGCGGGACTCCCTACGAGCAGTACTTC. Translating gives CASTGGKTSGTPYEQYF.

To note about this clonotype: This may be a read error, as it is one base from a much larger clone. The chain has TRBV27 and TRBJ1-1; D is possibly TRBD1 (5 bases). CDR3 length equals 13 residues. Germline-derived CDR1 and CDR2 are MNHEY and SMNVEV (reference sequence). The germline V and J ends were trimmed by 5 bases and 7 bases, with 14 bases remaining between them. CDR3 nucleotide sequence: TGTGCCAGCAGTATACAAGGGACCAATGAAGCTTTCTTT. Translated, it gives CASSIQGTNEAFF.

This clonotype occurred a few times. The V and J genes are TRBV27 and TRBJ2-3, with no clear D. This CDR3 is 14 amino acids long. Trimming pared 7 bases from V and 0 bases from J, leaving 11 bases between. Germline V CDR1 and CDR2: MNHEY, SMNVEV (reference sequence). CDR3 sequence: CASNPRPSTDTQYF. CDR3 sequence (DNA): TGTGCCAGCAATCCCCGTCCTAGCACAGATACGCAGTATTTT.